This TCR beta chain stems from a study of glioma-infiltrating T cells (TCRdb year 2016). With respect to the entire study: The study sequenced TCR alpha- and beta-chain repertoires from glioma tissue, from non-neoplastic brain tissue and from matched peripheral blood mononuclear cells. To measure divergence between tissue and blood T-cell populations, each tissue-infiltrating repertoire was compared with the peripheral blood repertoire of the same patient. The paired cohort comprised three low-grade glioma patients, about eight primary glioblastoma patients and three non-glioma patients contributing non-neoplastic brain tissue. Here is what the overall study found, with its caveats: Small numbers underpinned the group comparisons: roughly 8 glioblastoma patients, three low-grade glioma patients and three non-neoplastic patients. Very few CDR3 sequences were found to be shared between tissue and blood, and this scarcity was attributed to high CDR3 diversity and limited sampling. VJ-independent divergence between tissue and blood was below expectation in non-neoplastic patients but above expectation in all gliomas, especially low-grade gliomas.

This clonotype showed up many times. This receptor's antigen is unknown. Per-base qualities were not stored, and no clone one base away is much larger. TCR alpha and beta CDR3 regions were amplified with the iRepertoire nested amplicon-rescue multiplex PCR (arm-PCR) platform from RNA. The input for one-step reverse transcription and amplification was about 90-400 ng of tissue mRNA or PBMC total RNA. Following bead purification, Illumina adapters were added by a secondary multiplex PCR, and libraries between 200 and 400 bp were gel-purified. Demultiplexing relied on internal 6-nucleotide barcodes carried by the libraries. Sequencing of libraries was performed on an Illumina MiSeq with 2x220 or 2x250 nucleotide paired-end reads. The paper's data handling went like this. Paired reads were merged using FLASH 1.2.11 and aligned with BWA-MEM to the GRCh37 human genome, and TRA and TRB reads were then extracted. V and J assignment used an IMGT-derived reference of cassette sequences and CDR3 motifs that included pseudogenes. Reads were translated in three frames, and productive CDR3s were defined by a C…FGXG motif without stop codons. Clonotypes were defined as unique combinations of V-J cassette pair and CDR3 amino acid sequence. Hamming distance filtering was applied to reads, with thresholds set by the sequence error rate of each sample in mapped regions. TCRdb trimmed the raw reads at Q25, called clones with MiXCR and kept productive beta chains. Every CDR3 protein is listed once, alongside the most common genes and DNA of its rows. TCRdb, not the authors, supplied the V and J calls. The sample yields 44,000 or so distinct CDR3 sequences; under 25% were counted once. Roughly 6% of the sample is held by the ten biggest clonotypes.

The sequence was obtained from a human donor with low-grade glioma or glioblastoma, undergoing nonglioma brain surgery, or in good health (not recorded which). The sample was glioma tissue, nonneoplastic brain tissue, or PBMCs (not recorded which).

The CDR3 protein sequence reads: CASNPRGTGDNEKLFF. The DNA sequence is TGTGCCAGCAACCCGCGTGGGACAGGTGATAATGAAAAACTGTTTTTT. The rearranged chain carries TRBV28 and TRBJ1-4, with 8 bases aligning to TRBD1. The germline V gene supplies CDR1 MDHEN and CDR2 SYDVKM. The CDR3 spans 16 residues, from the cysteine through the phenylalanine. Only the CDR3 portion is preserved as DNA: 48 bases, with reading frame beginning at the first base. Here V drops 7 bases and J drops 4 bases, and the junction holds 11 bases not matched to any gene. Supplemented by the reference TRBV28 and TRBJ1-4 proteins around the CDR3, the complete variable domain is DVKVTQSSRYLVKRTGEKVFLECVQDMDHENMFWYRQDPGLGLRLIYFSYDVKMKEKGDIPEGYSVSREKKERFSLILESASTNQTSMYLCASNPRGTGDNEKLFFGSGTQLSVL.